The 9 T cell receptor beta chains in this list originate from one sample, sequenced in a study of blood T cell repertoires in COVID-19. The protocol was immunoSEQ multiplex PCR, while the TCRdb copy is restricted to in-frame clones and leaves out a portion. This table holds 250,000 to 350,000 clones, approximately 88% found once. The sequenced material came from PBMCs or T cells enriched from blood (not recorded which). The receptors shown here come from a woman aged 18-30 years who had recovered from COVID-19.

The rearrangement joins TRBV13 to TRBJ2-1; D uncertain. Deletions cut 2 bases from V and 11 bases from J, with 10 bases between. The germline V gene encodes CDR1 PRHDT and CDR2 FYEKMQ (reference sequence). The CDR3 extends over 12 amino acids. The CDR3 protein is CASSLIGGKQFF. The CDR3 region has the DNA TGTGCCAGCAGCTTAATTGGCGGCAAGCAGTTCTTC.

The chain joins TRBV10-3 to TRBJ1-5; TRBD1 aligns across 7 bases. This CDR3 has 15 residues. Trimming took 2 bases from V and 5 from J; bases not matched to a gene: 6. The germline V gene has CDR1 ENHRY and CDR2 SYGVKD. CDR3 in amino acids: CAISENRGNDQPQHF. DNA for the CDR3: TGTGCCATCAGTGAGAACAGGGGTAACGATCAGCCCCAGCATTTT.

The rearrangement uses TRBV7-9 and TRBJ1-4; D not resolved. CDR1 and CDR2 from the germline V gene are SEHNR and FQNEAQ (reference sequence). With 2 bases removed from V and 1 base from J, the gap between germline ends came to 5 bases. The CDR3 is 14 residues long. The CDR3, as DNA: TGTGCCAGCAGCTTAACAAGAACTAATGAAAAACTGTTTTTT. Translation: CASSLTRTNEKLFF.

The rearrangement uses TRBV3-1 (or the pseudogene TRBV3-2) and TRBJ2-3; the D gene is possibly TRBD1 (6 bases). Germline values: CDR1 LGHDT, CDR2 YNNKEL (reference sequence). The germline V and J ends were trimmed by 1 base and 2 bases, with 10 bases remaining between them. CDR3 length equals 15 residues. CDR3 in DNA: TGTGCCAGCAGCCAAGGAACAGGGTTCACAGATACGCAGTATTTT. This translates into CASSQGTGFTDTQYF.

This rearrangement joins TRBV3-1 (or the pseudogene TRBV3-2) to TRBJ2-5, with 12 bases identical to TRBD2. The V gene end was trimmed by 1 base and the J gene end by 2 bases; junction bases not matched to a gene: 5. The germline V gene encodes CDR1 LGHDT and CDR2 YNNKEL (reference sequence). The CDR3 covers 17 residues. CDR3 in amino acids: CASSQAAGTSGQETQYF. CDR3 DNA: TGTGCCAGCAGCCAAGCGGCTGGGACTAGCGGGCAAGAGACCCAGTACTTC.

This chain connects TRBV5-5 to TRBJ2-1; 15 bases are a match to TRBD2. Germline V CDR1 and CDR2: SGHKS, YYEKEE (reference sequence). V was clipped by 5 bases and J by 9 bases; unmatched bases: 6. The CDR3 extends over 15 amino acids. The CDR3 spells CASRGGLAGGGEQFF. CDR3 coding DNA: TGTGCCAGCAGAGGAGGACTAGCGGGAGGGGGTGAGCAGTTCTTC.

The CDR3: CASSYSTAAYGYTF. CDR3 nucleotide sequence: TGTGCCAGCAGTTACTCGACAGCCGCCTATGGCTACACCTTC. J is TRBJ1-2 and V is TRBV6-5, with D perhaps matching TRBD1 (5 bases). This CDR3 spans 14 amino acids. V was cut by 0 bases and J by 4 bases, with 9 bases left in between. Looked up from germline, CDR1 is MNHEY and CDR2 is SVGAGI.

This chain connects TRBV25-1 to TRBJ1-6, with TRBD1 matching 9 bases. Trimming removed 7 bases from V and 10 bases from J; junction bases left unmatched: 5. This CDR3 is built from 13 residues. Germline-derived CDR1 and CDR2 are MGHDK and SYGVNS. The CDR3 sequence: CASTGTGRSPLHF. The CDR3 bases are TGTGCCAGCACCGGGACAGGGAGGTCACCCCTCCACTTT.

The chain carries TRBV28 and TRBJ1-2; D unclear. CDR1 and CDR2 (germline): MDHEN, SYDVKM. Trimming left V 2 bases short and J 4 bases short, with 14 bases between. This CDR3 spans 15 amino acids. CDR3 loop: CASSLRSLRGYGYTF. For the CDR3, the DNA is TGTGCCAGCAGTTTAAGATCTCTACGGGGCTATGGCTACACCTTC.